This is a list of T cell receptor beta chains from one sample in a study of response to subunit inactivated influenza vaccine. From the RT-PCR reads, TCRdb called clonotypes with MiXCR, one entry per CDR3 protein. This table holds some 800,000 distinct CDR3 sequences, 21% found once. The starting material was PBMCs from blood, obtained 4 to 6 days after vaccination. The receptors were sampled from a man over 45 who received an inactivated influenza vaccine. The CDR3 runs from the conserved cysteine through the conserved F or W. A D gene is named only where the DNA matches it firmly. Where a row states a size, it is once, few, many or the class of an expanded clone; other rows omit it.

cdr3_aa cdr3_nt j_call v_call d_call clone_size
CASSYVNYGYTF TGTGCCAGCAGTTACGTTAACTATGGCTACACCTTC TRBJ1-2 TRBV6-6 NA NA
CASSDGWEAFF TGTGCCAGCAGCGATGGTTGGGAAGCTTTCTTT TRBJ1-1 TRBV3-1 NA few
CASSYPDGVSNQPQHF TGTGCCAGCAGTTACCCGGACGGAGTTAGCAATCAGCCCCAGCATTTT TRBJ1-5 TRBV6-5 NA NA
CASNRVQEQFF TGTGCCAGCAACAGGGTCCAGGAGCAGTTCTTC TRBJ2-1 TRBV21-1 NA NA
CASSRTSGLSYEQYF TGTGCCAGCAGCCGGACTAGCGGGCTCTCCTACGAGCAGTACTTC TRBJ2-7 TRBV11-1 TRBD2 many
CASSLDLAGRTDTQYF TGTGCCAGCAGCTTAGATCTGGCGGGGCGCACAGATACGCAGTATTTT TRBJ2-3 TRBV11-2 NA few
CASSTSSGRTYNEQFF TGTGCCAGCAGTACATCGAGCGGGAGGACTTACAATGAGCAGTTCTTC TRBJ2-1 TRBV28 TRBD2 NA
CASSLGPGKTETQYF TGTGCCAGCAGCTTAGGCCCAGGGAAGACAGAGACCCAGTACTTC TRBJ2-5 TRBV7-9 NA few
CASSSDKVDTQYF TGTGCCAGCAGCTCGGACAAAGTCGATACGCAGTATTTT TRBJ2-3 TRBV7-9 NA few
CASSSLGTVLNSPLHF TGTGCCAGCAGCTCACTGGGGACAGTTCTGAATTCACCCCTCCACTTT TRBJ1-6 TRBV7-2 TRBD1 few
CASSDGLNEQYF TGTGCCAGCAGCGATGGGCTCAACGAGCAGTACTTC TRBJ2-7 TRBV7-3 NA few
CSARKDTDTQYF TGCAGTGCTAGAAAAGACACAGATACGCAGTATTTT TRBJ2-3 TRBV20-1 NA NA
CSVRISYEQYF TGCAGCGTTCGCATTTCCTACGAGCAGTACTTC TRBJ2-7 TRBV29-1 NA NA
CATRTDTQYF TGTGCCACCAGAACAGATACGCAGTATTTT TRBJ2-3 TRBV2 NA few
CSVERLGYGYTF TGCAGCGTCGAAAGACTGGGATATGGCTACACCTTC TRBJ1-2 TRBV29-1 NA NA
CSASHPGATEAFF TGCAGTGCTAGTCATCCAGGGGCCACTGAAGCTTTCTTT TRBJ1-1 TRBV20-1 NA few
CASSADSREQYF TGTGCCAGCAGCGCCGACAGTAGGGAGCAGTACTTC TRBJ2-7 TRBV7-9 NA few
CASSLSGSGSTEAFF TGTGCCAGCAGTTTATCGGGGTCAGGGAGCACTGAAGCTTTCTTT TRBJ1-1 TRBV27 NA many
CASSEEGSYEQYF TGCGCCAGCAGTGAAGAGGGGAGCTACGAGCAGTACTTC TRBJ2-7 TRBV10-2 NA NA
CASSLLSAGAAYEQYF TGTGCCAGCAGTTTATTGTCGGCAGGCGCAGCCTACGAGCAGTACTTC TRBJ2-7 TRBV27 NA NA
CASSPTAGTSVVNDQFF TGTGCCAGCAGCCCAACCGCCGGGACTAGCGTCGTCAATGACCAGTTCTTC TRBJ2-1 TRBV7-8 TRBD2 NA
CASSPGLVEDEQFF TGTGCCAGCAGCCCCGGACTAGTGGAGGATGAGCAGTTCTTC TRBJ2-1 TRBV7-2 TRBD2 NA
CASRRESAYEQYF TGTGCCAGCAGGCGGGAGAGCGCCTACGAGCAGTACTTC TRBJ2-7 TRBV12-3/TRBV12-4 TRBD2 once
CSVVQGHRETQYF TGCAGCGTTGTACAGGGCCATCGGGAGACCCAGTACTTC TRBJ2-5 TRBV29-1 NA NA
CSARGGDGSYEQYF TGCAGTGCTAGAGGCGGGGACGGATCCTACGAGCAGTACTTC TRBJ2-7 TRBV20-1 NA few
CASSPQSPSWGPGNEQFF TGTGCCAGCTCACCTCAGTCTCCCTCCTGGGGCCCCGGAAATGAGCAGTTCTTC TRBJ2-1 TRBV18 NA few
CSARALEGKLSYNEQFF TGCAGTGCTAGAGCCCTGGAGGGAAAATTGTCCTACAATGAGCAGTTCTTC TRBJ2-1 TRBV20-1 NA few
CASSTSDSPGTQYF NA TRBJ2-3 TRBV6-5 NA few
CATSGDSNLQETQYF TGTGCCACCAGTGGGGACAGCAACCTTCAAGAGACCCAGTACTTC TRBJ2-5 TRBV24-1 TRBD1 NA
CASSLAGIGYTF TGTGCCAGCAGCTTAGCGGGCATTGGCTACACCTTC TRBJ1-2 TRBV7-2 NA few
CSAFPRGTSYEQYF TGCAGTGCTTTTCCGCGGGGCACCTCCTACGAGCAGTACTTC TRBJ2-7 TRBV20-1 NA many
CASSQTYSTDTQYF TGTGCCAGCAGCCAAACCTACAGCACAGATACGCAGTATTTT TRBJ2-3 TRBV3-1 NA NA
CASSPMPGRGMNTEAFF TGTGCCAGCAGCCCTATGCCGGGGAGGGGAATGAACACTGAAGCTTTCTTT TRBJ1-1 TRBV9 NA few
CASSSGQSAEQYF TGTGCCAGCAGTTCGGGACAGAGCGCCGAGCAGTACTTC TRBJ2-7 TRBV28 TRBD1 NA
CASSIGTSGLETQYF TGCGCCAGCAGCATCGGGACTAGCGGTCTGGAGACCCAGTACTTC TRBJ2-5 TRBV5-1 TRBD2 NA
CASSFLGSQGETQYF TGTGCCAGCAGTTTTCTCGGGTCTCAAGGAGAGACCCAGTACTTC TRBJ2-5 TRBV6-2/TRBV6-3 NA NA
CASSLNHGASTDTQYF TGTGCCAGCAGCTTAAACCACGGAGCTAGCACAGATACGCAGTATTTT TRBJ2-3 TRBV7-2 NA many
CASSPTGVGKNIQYF TGTGCCAGCAGCCCTACAGGGGTCGGCAAAAACATTCAGTACTTC TRBJ2-4 TRBV4-2 TRBD1 NA
CASSLARTSGRIYEQYF TGTGCCAGCAGCTTAGCACGGACTAGCGGGAGAATCTACGAGCAGTACTTC TRBJ2-7 TRBV7-9 TRBD2 few
CSVPGTSGREQYF TGCAGCGTCCCAGGGACGTCAGGGAGAGAGCAGTACTTC TRBJ2-7 TRBV29-1 NA many
CASRPDRGEQYF TGTGCCAGCAGACCCGACAGGGGCGAGCAGTACTTC TRBJ2-7 TRBV7-2 TRBD1 few
CASSILAGDREQYF TGTGCCAGCAGTATACTAGCGGGGGATAGGGAGCAGTACTTC TRBJ2-7 TRBV27 TRBD2 NA
CAPTGGQAYLLNSNQPQHF TGCGCCCCTACTGGGGGGCAGGCCTATTTATTGAATAGCAATCAGCCCCAGCATTTT TRBJ1-5 TRBV5-1 NA NA
CASRPDSNYQPQHF TGCGCCAGCAGGCCGGACAGCAATTATCAGCCCCAGCATTTT TRBJ1-5 TRBV5-1 NA few